A selection of T cell receptor beta chains follows, all from one sample in a study of cytomegalovirus exposure and HLA in healthy donors. Method: immunoSEQ multiplex PCR; TCRdb's copy keeps in-frame clones and lacks some. The table records tens of thousands of clones, about nine tenths of them present only once. Sequencing was done on a sample of PBMCs. All receptors derive from a man aged 25 to 40 in good health and CMV-seropositive. The CDR3 runs from the conserved cysteine through the conserved F or W. The D gene is left open where the match is weak. The size field is filled for only some rows; it gives once, few, many or a size class.

cdr3_length: 17; clone_size: NA; j_call: TRBJ2-7; d_call: NA; v_call: TRBV21-1; cdr3_aa: CASSKGESDRPSYEQYF; cdr3_nt: TGTGCCAGCAGCAAAGGGGAGTCGGACAGGCCCTCCTACGAGCAGTACTTC
cdr3_length: 16; clone_size: NA; j_call: TRBJ2-7; d_call: NA; v_call: TRBV18; cdr3_aa: CASSPRTMSGAGEQYF; cdr3_nt: TGTGCCAGCTCACCCCGGACCATGAGTGGGGCGGGGGAGCAGTACTTC
cdr3_length: 14; clone_size: few; j_call: TRBJ2-7; d_call: NA; v_call: TRBV5-1; cdr3_aa: CASSLGAGSYEQYF; cdr3_nt: TGCGCCAGCAGCTTGGGTGCGGGTAGCTACGAGCAGTACTTC
cdr3_length: 18; clone_size: NA; j_call: TRBJ1-3; d_call: NA; v_call: TRBV5-4; cdr3_aa: CASSPGPAATLSGNTIYF; cdr3_nt: TGTGCCAGCAGCCCCGGACCAGCGGCCACCCTCTCTGGAAACACCATATATTTT
cdr3_length: 15; clone_size: NA; j_call: TRBJ1-1; d_call: NA; v_call: TRBV5-5; cdr3_aa: CASSPSGLPNTEAFF; cdr3_nt: TGTGCCAGCAGCCCGTCGGGACTACCCAACACTGAAGCTTTCTTT
cdr3_length: 15; clone_size: NA; j_call: TRBJ2-1; d_call: TRBD2; v_call: TRBV5-1; cdr3_aa: CASSGTSGFYNEQFF; cdr3_nt: TGCGCCAGCAGCGGTACTAGCGGGTTCTACAATGAGCAGTTCTTC
cdr3_length: 15; clone_size: NA; j_call: TRBJ2-1; d_call: TRBD2; v_call: TRBV9; cdr3_aa: CASSVGTSGSDEQFF; cdr3_nt: TGTGCCAGCAGCGTAGGGACTAGCGGGAGCGATGAGCAGTTCTTC
cdr3_length: 12; clone_size: NA; j_call: TRBJ1-4; d_call: NA; v_call: TRBV28; cdr3_aa: CASSPDIAGTFF; cdr3_nt: TGTGCCAGCAGTCCAGACATCGCGGGGACGTTTTTT
cdr3_length: 14; clone_size: NA; j_call: TRBJ2-7; d_call: TRBD2; v_call: TRBV28; cdr3_aa: CASSFVGLFYEQYF; cdr3_nt: TGTGCCAGCAGTTTTGTGGGACTATTCTACGAGCAGTACTTC
cdr3_length: 15; clone_size: NA; j_call: TRBJ2-3; d_call: NA; v_call: TRBV5-4; cdr3_aa: CASSSPGSATDTQYF; cdr3_nt: TGTGCCAGCAGCTCCCCCGGGTCCGCCACAGATACGCAGTATTTT
cdr3_length: 13; clone_size: NA; j_call: TRBJ2-3; d_call: NA; v_call: TRBV30; cdr3_aa: CAWTGEDTDTQYF; cdr3_nt: TGTGCCTGGACAGGGGAAGACACAGATACGCAGTATTTT
cdr3_length: 15; clone_size: NA; j_call: TRBJ1-1; d_call: NA; v_call: TRBV2; cdr3_aa: CASSEADTSNTEAFF; cdr3_nt: TGTGCCAGCAGCGAAGCGGACACCTCGAACACTGAAGCTTTCTTT
cdr3_length: 12; clone_size: NA; j_call: TRBJ2-3; d_call: NA; v_call: TRBV7-9; cdr3_aa: CASSLFPGAQYF; cdr3_nt: TGTGCCAGCAGCTTATTCCCCGGGGCGCAGTATTTT
cdr3_length: 18; clone_size: once; j_call: TRBJ2-3; d_call: TRBD1; v_call: TRBV5-1; cdr3_aa: CASSLGGQGTSGTDTQYF; cdr3_nt: TGCGCCAGCAGCTTGGGCGGACAGGGTACATCTGGCACAGATACGCAGTATTTT
cdr3_length: 18; clone_size: NA; j_call: TRBJ2-1; d_call: TRBD2; v_call: TRBV5-1; cdr3_aa: CASSLGLGRLAGGNEQFF; cdr3_nt: TGCGCCAGCAGCTTGGGGTTAGGTAGACTAGCGGGAGGTAATGAGCAGTTCTTC
cdr3_length: 14; clone_size: few; j_call: TRBJ1-1; d_call: TRBD1; v_call: TRBV7-2; cdr3_aa: CASSVGQGVAEAFF; cdr3_nt: TGTGCCAGCAGCGTCGGACAGGGGGTTGCTGAAGCTTTCTTT
cdr3_length: 17; clone_size: NA; j_call: TRBJ2-2; d_call: NA; v_call: TRBV9; cdr3_aa: CASSPTPDSRDTGELFF; cdr3_nt: TGTGCCAGCAGCCCAACCCCGGACAGTAGGGACACCGGGGAGCTGTTTTTT
cdr3_length: 17; clone_size: NA; j_call: TRBJ2-5; d_call: TRBD2; v_call: TRBV7-9; cdr3_aa: CSSSLGTSGTLQETQYF; cdr3_nt: TGTTCCAGCAGCCTCGGGACTAGCGGCACCCTCCAAGAGACCCAGTACTTC
cdr3_length: 15; clone_size: NA; j_call: TRBJ2-3; d_call: NA; v_call: TRBV6-1; cdr3_aa: CASTSAQRGTDTQYF; cdr3_nt: TGTGCCAGCACGTCGGCCCAGCGGGGCACAGATACGCAGTATTTT
cdr3_length: 12; clone_size: NA; j_call: TRBJ2-7; d_call: NA; v_call: TRBV28; cdr3_aa: CASSVPAYEQYF; cdr3_nt: TGTGCCAGCAGTGTTCCGGCCTACGAGCAGTACTTC
cdr3_length: 17; clone_size: NA; j_call: TRBJ2-6; d_call: NA; v_call: TRBV9; cdr3_aa: CASSVDFDFSGANVLTF; cdr3_nt: TGTGCCAGCAGCGTAGACTTTGACTTCTCTGGGGCCAACGTCCTGACTTTC
cdr3_length: 14; clone_size: NA; j_call: TRBJ2-7; d_call: TRBD2; v_call: TRBV29-1; cdr3_aa: CSVGGLAGTYEQYF; cdr3_nt: TGCAGCGTTGGGGGACTAGCGGGGACCTACGAGCAGTACTTC
cdr3_length: 16; clone_size: few; j_call: TRBJ2-5; d_call: TRBD2; v_call: TRBV27; cdr3_aa: CASSSTPQGGDETQYF; cdr3_nt: TGTGCCAGCAGTTCAACCCCCCAGGGAGGGGATGAGACCCAGTACTTC
cdr3_length: 18; clone_size: once; j_call: TRBJ2-1; d_call: TRBD2; v_call: TRBV5-1; cdr3_aa: CASSLMSSGSLAYNEQFF; cdr3_nt: TGCGCCAGCAGCTTGATGTCTAGCGGGAGCTTGGCCTACAATGAGCAGTTCTTC
cdr3_length: 15; clone_size: NA; j_call: TRBJ2-7; d_call: NA; v_call: TRBV5-1; cdr3_aa: CASRENRVSQYEQYF; cdr3_nt: TGCGCCAGCAGGGAGAACAGGGTATCCCAATACGAGCAGTACTTC
cdr3_length: 13; clone_size: NA; j_call: TRBJ1-5; d_call: NA; v_call: TRBV2; cdr3_aa: CASRYRGNQPQHF; cdr3_nt: TGTGCCAGCAGATACAGGGGCAATCAGCCCCAGCATTTT
cdr3_length: 14; clone_size: NA; j_call: TRBJ2-3; d_call: NA; v_call: TRBV13; cdr3_aa: CASSASGSTDTQYF; cdr3_nt: TGTGCCAGCAGCGCAAGCGGGAGCACAGATACGCAGTATTTT
cdr3_length: 12; clone_size: NA; j_call: TRBJ2-7; d_call: TRBD1; v_call: TRBV29-1; cdr3_aa: CSVGGTVYEQYF; cdr3_nt: TGCAGCGTTGGGGGGACAGTTTACGAGCAGTACTTC
cdr3_length: 17; clone_size: NA; j_call: TRBJ2-1; d_call: NA; v_call: TRBV25-1; cdr3_aa: CASSESNPGGDRGEQFF; cdr3_nt: TGTGCCAGCAGTGAATCCAACCCCGGAGGGGATCGCGGTGAGCAGTTCTTC
cdr3_length: 16; clone_size: NA; j_call: TRBJ2-5; d_call: TRBD1; v_call: TRBV5-1; cdr3_aa: CASSSTSGTGGETQYF; cdr3_nt: TGCGCCAGCAGCTCAACCTCCGGGACAGGGGGAGAGACCCAGTACTTC
cdr3_length: 15; clone_size: NA; j_call: TRBJ1-1; d_call: TRBD1; v_call: TRBV18; cdr3_aa: CASSPLGTANTEAFF; cdr3_nt: TGTGCCAGCTCACCACTTGGGACAGCCAACACTGAAGCTTTCTTT
cdr3_length: 12; clone_size: NA; j_call: TRBJ2-3; d_call: NA; v_call: TRBV19; cdr3_aa: CASSPSTDTQYF; cdr3_nt: TGTGCCAGTAGTCCTAGCACAGATACGCAGTATTTT
cdr3_length: 17; clone_size: NA; j_call: TRBJ2-3; d_call: NA; v_call: TRBV6-1; cdr3_aa: CASSEALLWDTADTQYF; cdr3_nt: TGTGCCAGCAGTGAAGCGCTACTATGGGACACAGCAGATACGCAGTATTTT
cdr3_length: 14; clone_size: NA; j_call: TRBJ2-7; d_call: NA; v_call: TRBV27; cdr3_aa: CASSFRGEGYEQYF; cdr3_nt: TGTGCCAGCAGTTTCCGGGGAGAAGGGTACGAGCAGTACTTC
cdr3_length: 12; clone_size: NA; j_call: TRBJ1-2; d_call: TRBD1; v_call: TRBV4-2; cdr3_aa: CASSRDRDGYTF; cdr3_nt: TGTGCCAGCAGCCGAGACAGGGATGGCTACACCTTC
cdr3_length: 15; clone_size: NA; j_call: TRBJ2-7; d_call: TRBD2; v_call: TRBV2; cdr3_aa: CASRAGTSGPYEQYF; cdr3_nt: TGTGCCAGCAGGGCCGGGACTAGCGGTCCCTACGAGCAGTACTTC
cdr3_length: 14; clone_size: few; j_call: TRBJ1-1; d_call: TRBD1; v_call: TRBV9; cdr3_aa: CASSVRQGSTEAFF; cdr3_nt: TGTGCCAGCAGCGTCAGACAGGGATCCACTGAAGCTTTCTTT
cdr3_length: 15; clone_size: NA; j_call: TRBJ2-2; d_call: TRBD2; v_call: TRBV5-1; cdr3_aa: CATAWGGSISGELFF; cdr3_nt: TGCGCCACCGCGTGGGGCGGGAGTATTTCCGGGGAGCTGTTTTTT
cdr3_length: 14; clone_size: NA; j_call: TRBJ2-1; d_call: TRBD1; v_call: TRBV6-6; cdr3_aa: CASRGTGAYNEQFF; cdr3_nt: TGTGCCAGCAGGGGGACAGGGGCCTACAATGAGCAGTTCTTC
cdr3_length: 16; clone_size: NA; j_call: TRBJ2-3; d_call: TRBD2; v_call: TRBV7-9; cdr3_aa: CASSLSSGTPTDTQYF; cdr3_nt: TGTGCCAGCAGCTTATCTAGCGGGACCCCCACAGATACGCAGTATTTT
cdr3_length: 13; clone_size: few; j_call: TRBJ1-2; d_call: NA; v_call: TRBV27; cdr3_aa: CASSFRRQEGYTF; cdr3_nt: TGTGCCAGCAGTTTCCGGAGACAGGAGGGCTACACCTTC
cdr3_length: 16; clone_size: NA; j_call: TRBJ2-7; d_call: NA; v_call: TRBV4-1; cdr3_aa: CASSQSILNVDFEQYF; cdr3_nt: TGCGCCAGCAGCCAGAGTATATTGAATGTAGACTTCGAGCAGTACTTC
cdr3_length: 14; clone_size: NA; j_call: TRBJ1-1; d_call: NA; v_call: TRBV10-1; cdr3_aa: CASTRRVGSTEAFF; cdr3_nt: TGCGCCAGCACCCGACGGGTGGGTAGCACTGAAGCTTTCTTT
cdr3_length: 15; clone_size: once; j_call: TRBJ2-1; d_call: NA; v_call: TRBV7-2; cdr3_aa: CASSLGTVLGNEQFF; cdr3_nt: TGTGCCAGCAGCTTAGGGACAGTTCTAGGCAATGAGCAGTTCTTC
cdr3_length: 14; clone_size: NA; j_call: TRBJ2-5; d_call: NA; v_call: TRBV9; cdr3_aa: CASSGGVKEETQYF; cdr3_nt: TGTGCCAGCAGCGGGGGGGTTAAGGAAGAGACCCAGTACTTC
cdr3_length: 14; clone_size: NA; j_call: TRBJ1-4; d_call: TRBD1; v_call: TRBV7-9; cdr3_aa: CASSRGGLNEKLFF; cdr3_nt: TGTGCCAGCAGCCGAGGGGGCTTGAATGAAAAACTGTTTTTT
cdr3_length: 15; clone_size: few; j_call: TRBJ2-1; d_call: NA; v_call: TRBV11-2; cdr3_aa: CASSPRTGFENEQFF; cdr3_nt: TGTGCCAGCAGCCCCCGAACAGGGTTCGAGAATGAGCAGTTCTTC
cdr3_length: 15; clone_size: NA; j_call: TRBJ2-2; d_call: TRBD2; v_call: TRBV29-1; cdr3_aa: CSVRLAGGPGGELFF; cdr3_nt: TGCAGCGTTCGACTAGCGGGAGGGCCTGGCGGGGAGCTGTTTTTT
cdr3_length: 14; clone_size: NA; j_call: TRBJ2-2; d_call: TRBD2; v_call: TRBV10-3; cdr3_aa: CAIQAGGPGGELFF; cdr3_nt: TGTGCCATCCAAGCGGGAGGGCCAGGCGGGGAGCTGTTTTTT
cdr3_length: 15; clone_size: NA; j_call: TRBJ2-7; d_call: TRBD2; v_call: TRBV19; cdr3_aa: CASKISSGGSYEQYF; cdr3_nt: TGTGCCAGTAAAATTTCCAGCGGGGGCTCCTACGAGCAGTACTTC
cdr3_length: 15; clone_size: NA; j_call: TRBJ2-1; d_call: NA; v_call: TRBV7-6; cdr3_aa: CASSLTLLGRHEQFF; cdr3_nt: TGTGCCAGCAGCTTAACCCTCCTAGGGAGACATGAGCAGTTCTTC
cdr3_length: 16; clone_size: once; j_call: TRBJ2-2; d_call: TRBD2; v_call: TRBV29-1; cdr3_aa: CSVISTGGMGTGELFF; cdr3_nt: TGCAGCGTTATCTCAACGGGAGGGATGGGCACCGGGGAGCTGTTTTTT
cdr3_length: 14; clone_size: NA; j_call: TRBJ1-1; d_call: NA; v_call: TRBV2; cdr3_aa: CASSESGGRTEAFF; cdr3_nt: TGTGCCAGCAGTGAAAGCGGGGGTAGGACTGAAGCTTTCTTT
cdr3_length: 14; clone_size: NA; j_call: TRBJ1-4; d_call: NA; v_call: TRBV28; cdr3_aa: CASAPYRAGEKLFF; cdr3_nt: TGTGCCAGCGCACCCTACAGGGCCGGCGAAAAACTGTTTTTT
cdr3_length: 17; clone_size: NA; j_call: TRBJ2-7; d_call: TRBD1; v_call: TRBV5-1; cdr3_aa: CASSGGGQGPPSYEQYF; cdr3_nt: TGCGCCAGCAGCGGGGGGGGACAGGGCCCCCCGTCCTACGAGCAGTACTTC
cdr3_length: 13; clone_size: NA; j_call: TRBJ1-2; d_call: TRBD1; v_call: TRBV27; cdr3_aa: CASSLTGGWGYTF; cdr3_nt: TGTGCCAGCAGTTTGACAGGGGGCTGGGGCTACACCTTC
cdr3_length: 12; clone_size: NA; j_call: TRBJ1-2; d_call: NA; v_call: TRBV19; cdr3_aa: CASTSSDYGYTF; cdr3_nt: TGTGCCAGTACGAGTTCGGACTATGGCTACACCTTC
cdr3_length: 14; clone_size: NA; j_call: TRBJ2-5; d_call: TRBD2; v_call: TRBV29-1; cdr3_aa: CSVFWTSGMETQYF; cdr3_nt: TGCAGCGTTTTTTGGACTAGCGGGATGGAGACCCAGTACTTC
cdr3_length: 17; clone_size: NA; j_call: TRBJ1-3; d_call: NA; v_call: TRBV7-6; cdr3_aa: CASSLARGADSGNTIYF; cdr3_nt: TGTGCCAGCAGCTTAGCCCGGGGGGCAGACTCTGGAAACACCATATATTTT